Sequencing of this T cell receptor (beta chain) was carried out in a study of OX40 agonist ivuxolimab in advanced cancers. The CDR3 contains 14 residues. The V end lost 1 base, the J end lost 4 bases, and 8 bases lay between the germline ends. Germline lookup yields CDR1 MDHEN and CDR2 SYDVKM. The method was immunoSEQ multiplex PCR; TCRdb's version includes in-frame clones alone and lacks a portion of them. This table holds about 33,000 clones, less than 90% found once. This clone was seen a single time. J is TRBJ1-3 and V is TRBV28; possible D gene TRBD1, 5 bases. The source of this sequence is an adult with an advanced solid tumor such as melanoma, head and neck, liver or kidney cancer. Sequenced material: CD4+ or CD8+ T cells sorted from blood, taken in a trial of the OX40 agonist ivuxolimab. The CDR3 DNA reads as TGTGCCAGCAGTTTATCCGACAGAGGAAACACCATATATTTT. This sequence encodes CASSLSDRGNTIYF.